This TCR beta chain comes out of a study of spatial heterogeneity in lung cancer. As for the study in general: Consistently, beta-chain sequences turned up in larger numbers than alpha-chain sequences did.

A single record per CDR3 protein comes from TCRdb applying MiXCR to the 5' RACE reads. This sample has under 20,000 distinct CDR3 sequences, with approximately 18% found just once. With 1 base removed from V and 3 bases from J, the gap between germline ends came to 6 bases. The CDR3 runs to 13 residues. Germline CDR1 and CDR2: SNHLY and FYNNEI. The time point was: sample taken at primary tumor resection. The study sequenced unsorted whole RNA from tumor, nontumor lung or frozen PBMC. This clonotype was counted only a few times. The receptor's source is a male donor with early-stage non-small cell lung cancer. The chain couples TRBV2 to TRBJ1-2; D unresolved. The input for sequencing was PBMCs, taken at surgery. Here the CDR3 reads CASSEDSYYGYTF. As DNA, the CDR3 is TGTGCCAGCAGTGAAGACAGCTACTATGGCTACACCTTC.